Listed here are 27 T cell receptor beta chains from one sample, sequenced in a study of T cells after posttransplantation cyclophosphamide. Cyclophosphamide on days +3 and +4 followed busulfan-fludarabine conditioning and a marrow graft. Data came from immunoSEQ multiplex PCR; TCRdb stores just in-frame clones and leaves some out. In the table there are fewer than 5,000 clones, around 80% of which are singletons. Sequenced material: CD4+ T cells sorted from blood, taken roughly 220 days after a stem cell transplant with posttransplant cyclophosphamide. These receptors were collected from a young adult male patient who received an allogeneic stem cell transplant from a related donor, was CMV-positive, and had no GVHD. Some of the T cells might come from the graft donor.

The CDR3: CASQIDGTNTGELFF. The CDR3 nucleotides are TGTGCCAGCCAAATTGACGGGACTAACACCGGGGAGCTGTTTTTT. The chain recombines TRBV6-5 with TRBJ2-2, with D maybe TRBD2 (6 bases). Germline lookup yields CDR1 MNHEY and CDR2 SVGAGI. Trimming cost V 8 bases and J 2 bases, with 15 bases left between them. The CDR3 contains 15 residues.

Comments on this clone: The junction departs from the called germline gene at one end, perhaps through a read error. Other DNA variants within this sample encode the same CDR3. V usage is TRBV7-9 and J usage is TRBJ1-6; 8 nucleotides match TRBD1. In germline, CDR1 is SEHNR, CDR2 FQNEAQ (reference sequence). This CDR3 has 15 amino acids. CDR3 sequence: CASSRWTGSHSPLHF. The CDR3 DNA follows: TGTGCCAGCAGCCGGTGGACAGGGTCCCATTCCCCCCTCCACTTT.

The rearrangement links TRBV4-2 to TRBJ2-3, with D possibly matching TRBD1 (6 bases). V was trimmed by 0 bases and J by 1 base, leaving 11 bases between them. Per the germline V gene, CDR1 is LGHNA and CDR2 is YNFKEQ. The CDR3 runs to 16 residues. For the CDR3, the DNA is TGTGCCAGCAGCCAAGATCGATCAGGGGGCACAGATACGCAGTATTTT. Residues: CASSQDRSGGTDTQYF.

The chain has TRBV7-9 and TRBJ2-6; possible D gene TRBD1, 6 bases. In germline, CDR1 is SEHNR, CDR2 FQNEAQ (reference sequence). Trimming removed 11 bases at V and 0 bases at J, with 8 bases between. The length of the CDR3 is 13 residues. The CDR3 reads CALGASGANVLTF. The CDR3 DNA reads TGTGCCCTGGGGGCCTCTGGGGCCAACGTCCTGACTTTC.

The chain uses TRBV18 and TRBJ2-7, with D possibly TRBD1 on 6 matching bases. V was clipped by 2 bases and J by 3 bases, with 8 bases between them. CDR1 KGHSH and CDR2 LQKENI come from the germline V gene. The CDR3 contains 13 residues. The CDR3 coding sequence is TGTGCCAGCTCACCAAGACAGGTCTACGAGCAGTACTTC. Translated, it gives CASSPRQVYEQYF. The entire variable domain, with the rest obtained from reference TRBV18 and TRBJ2-7, is as follows: NAGVMQNPRHLVRRRGQEARLRCSPMKGHSHVYWYRQLPEEGLKFMVYLQKENIIDESGMPKERFSAEFPKEGPSILRIQQVVRGDSAAYFCASSPRQVYEQYFGPGTRLTVT.

Regarding this clone: The same CDR3 arises from other DNA sequences in this sample as well. The genes are TRBV6-1 and TRBJ1-6; maybe TRBD1 (6 bases). CDR3 size: 13 residues. Germline V gene data show CDR1 as MNHNS and CDR2 as SASEGT. Trimming took 4 bases from V and 8 from J, leaving 9 bases between them. In DNA form, the CDR3 reads TGTGCCAGCAGTGGCGGGGGCTATTCACCCCTCCACTTT. Its translation: CASSGGGYSPLHF.

The chain recombines TRBV7-9 with TRBJ2-4, with D perhaps TRBD2 (6 bases). The germline V gene encodes CDR1 SEHNR and CDR2 FQNEAQ (reference sequence). Trimming pared 2 bases from V and 7 bases from J, leaving 12 bases between. The CDR3 covers 14 residues. In DNA form, the CDR3 reads TGTGCCAGCAGCTTATTGGGCGGGATTAACATTCAGTACTTC. Encoded protein: CASSLLGGINIQYF.

The chain links TRBV7-9 to TRBJ2-2; TRBD1 is a possible D gene (5 bases). The V and J ends lost 5 bases and 3 bases respectively, with 10 bases between them. The CDR3 length is 14 residues. CDR1 SEHNR and CDR2 FQNEAQ come from the germline V gene (reference sequence). The CDR3 DNA is TGTGCCAGCAGCCTGGACACCTACACCGGGGAGCTGTTTTTT. Its translation is CASSLDTYTGELFF.

The chain combines TRBV14 with TRBJ2-3, with D possibly being TRBD2 (6 bases). Between the trimmed V and J ends, which lost 0 bases and 4 bases, there was a span of 17 bases. This CDR3 is built from 17 residues. Per germline, CDR1 SGHDN and CDR2 FVKESK. CDR3 protein: CASSQERDSSSSDTQYF. The CDR3 DNA reads TGTGCCAGCAGCCAAGAGAGGGACTCCAGCAGTTCAGATACGCAGTATTTT.

The J gene is TRBJ1-1, the V gene TRBV6-1; 8 bases line up with TRBD1. J was trimmed by 7 bases and V by 7 bases; bases with no gene match: 11. Germline values: CDR1 MNHNS, CDR2 SASEGT. The CDR3 loop spans 14 amino acids. In DNA form, the CDR3 reads TGTGCCAGCACTCCGGACAGGGAGTACGGTGAAGCTTTCTTT. This encodes CASTPDREYGEAFF.

The table lists this clone with a few counts. This chain uses TRBV7-3 with TRBJ2-3; D uncertain. The CDR3 spans 15 residues. Germline assignment: CDR1 SGHTA and CDR2 FQGTGA. V was pared by 5 bases and J by 5 bases, with 17 bases between. CDR3 in amino acids: CASSRSRDMGDTQYF. The DNA of the CDR3 is TGTGCCAGCAGCCGATCTAGAGATATGGGAGATACGCAGTATTTT.

This clone was detected once. The chain uses TRBV14 and TRBJ2-5; TRBD1 matches at 7 bases. This CDR3 comprises 17 residues. Germline V gene lookup returns CDR1 SGHDN and CDR2 FVKESK. After removal of 1 base from V and 1 base from J, the junction contained 9 bases not matched to a gene. The DNA for the CDR3 is TGTGCCAGCAGCCAAGGTCGAGACAGGGCTCCCCAAGAGACCCAGTACTTC. Its protein product is CASSQGRDRAPQETQYF.

The chain combines TRBV7-2 with TRBJ2-3; no clear D gene. V lost 5 bases and J 0 bases, leaving 6 bases between the germline ends. CDR3 length equals 13 residues. The germline V gene has CDR1 SGHTA and CDR2 FQGNSA. CDR3 nucleotide sequence: TGTGCCAGCAGCCCCCCGAGCACAGATACGCAGTATTTT. The encoded protein is CASSPPSTDTQYF. Using reference TRBV7-2 and TRBJ2-3 for the parts outside the CDR3, the full variable domain is GAGVSQSPSNKVTEKGKDVELRCDPISGHTALYWYRQSLGQGLEFLIYFQGNSAPDKSGLPSDRFSAERTGGSVSTLTIQRTQQEDSAVYLCASSPPSTDTQYFGPGTRLTVL.

Only a few counts were recorded for this clone. V is TRBV5-1 and J is TRBJ1-3; tentative D call: TRBD1 (5 bases). The CDR3 contains 16 residues. The V gene lost 0 bases and the J gene lost 0 bases, with 10 bases spanning the gap. The germline CDR1 and CDR2 sequences are SGHRS and YFSETQ. The CDR3 nucleotides are TGCGCCAGCAGCTTGGATTTCCAGGGCTCTGGAAACACCATATATTTT. This encodes CASSLDFQGSGNTIYF.

The J gene is TRBJ2-7, the V gene TRBV28; TRBD1 matches at 8 bases. The CDR3 loop spans 17 amino acids. Losses at the gene ends were 6 bases for V and 0 bases for J; bases not matched to a gene: 13. Germline-derived CDR1 and CDR2 are MDHEN and SYDVKM. The CDR3 coding sequence is TGTGCCAGCAGCCCTTTTGGGGACAGGACCCCCTCCTACGAGCAGTACTTC. This encodes CASSPFGDRTPSYEQYF.

The chain joins TRBV5-1 to TRBJ1-1; D is unclear. Trimming removed 0 bases from V and 1 base from J, with 10 bases in between. The CDR3 totals 15 residues. Germline V lookup: CDR1 SGHRS, CDR2 YFSETQ. In DNA, the CDR3 is TGCGCCAGCAGCTTGGCGTTGAGTCCGAACACTGAAGCTTTCTTT. It is translated as CASSLALSPNTEAFF.

The chain combines TRBV2 with TRBJ1-2, with D perhaps TRBD1 (5 bases). The germline CDR1 and CDR2 sequences are SNHLY and FYNNEI. Trimming pared 2 bases from V and 4 bases from J, leaving 14 bases between. The CDR3 spans 15 residues. As DNA, the CDR3 is TGTGCCAGCAGTGAATTGGCGGGGCCATCCTATGGCTACACCTTC. Translated, it gives CASSELAGPSYGYTF.

The V gene is TRBV19, the J gene TRBJ1-5; tentatively, D is TRBD1 (5 bases). The V gene's germline CDR1 is LNHDA and CDR2 SQIVND (reference sequence). Trimming shortened V by 7 bases and J by 9 bases, and 13 bases separated the two germline ends. The CDR3 runs to 12 residues. The CDR3: CASIDTGGPQHF. The CDR3 nucleotides are TGTGCCAGTATCGACACCGGGGGGCCCCAGCATTTT.

This clone was seen only a few times. The V gene is TRBV6-5, the J gene TRBJ2-7; 8 bases are a match to TRBD2. This CDR3 is built from 15 residues. With 0 bases clipped from V and 4 bases from J, the junction kept 5 bases outside the gene matches. Per germline, CDR1 MNHEY and CDR2 SVGAGI. The CDR3: CASSYSRSGSYEQYF. The CDR3 DNA reads TGTGCCAGCAGTTACTCGAGGAGCGGGAGTTACGAGCAGTACTTC.

This clone has just one count. The chain couples TRBV19 to TRBJ2-3; 11 positions agree with TRBD2. CDR1 and CDR2 from the germline V gene are LNHDA and SQIVND (reference sequence). The CDR3 is 15 amino acids. V lost 5 bases to trimming and J lost 2 bases; unmatched junction nucleotides: 3. This CDR3 reads CASSPGLADTDTQYF. CDR3 in DNA: TGTGCCAGTAGTCCGGGACTAGCGGACACAGATACGCAGTATTTT.

The chain carries TRBV28 and TRBJ2-7, with D possibly TRBD2 on 6 matching bases. In germline, CDR1 is MDHEN, CDR2 SYDVKM. The CDR3 contains 12 residues. The V end lost 6 bases, the J end lost 2 bases, and 8 bases lay between the germline ends. Here the CDR3 DNA reads TGTGCCAGCAGGGACTACCCCTACGAGCAGTACTTC. Amino acids: CASRDYPYEQYF.

This chain connects TRBV28 to TRBJ2-1; 16 positions match TRBD2. CDR3 length: 15 residues. V was pared by 4 bases and J by 15 bases, with 9 bases of the junction left unmatched. CDR1 and CDR2 from the germline V gene are MDHEN and SYDVKM. The DNA for the CDR3 is TGTGCCAGCAGTTCGGGGACTAGCGGGAGGGCCCATCCGTTCTTC. It encodes CASSSGTSGRAHPFF.

The V call is TRBV27, the J call TRBJ2-7; D might be TRBD2 (6 bases). CDR3 size: 17 residues. V gave up 2 bases and J gave up 4 bases, with 21 bases separating them. Germline lookup yields CDR1 MNHEY and CDR2 SMNVEV (reference sequence). CDR3 in amino acids: CASSLRRGQGQFYEQYF. DNA for the CDR3: TGTGCCAGCAGTTTAAGGAGGGGTCAGGGTCAATTTTACGAGCAGTACTTC.

The V and J genes are TRBV13 and TRBJ2-3; no reliable D call. The germline V gene encodes CDR1 PRHDT and CDR2 FYEKMQ (reference sequence). This CDR3 spans 12 amino acids. Trimming took off 0 bases at V and 8 bases at J, with 6 bases between the two ends. CDR3 nucleotide sequence: TGTGCCAGCAGCTTAGGACGGAGTACGCAGTATTTT. This translates into CASSLGRSTQYF.

The chain employs TRBV6-6 and TRBJ2-1, with TRBD2 matching 9 bases. The CDR3 contains 16 residues. V shed 5 bases, J shed 2 bases, and the junction held 7 bases outside the gene matches. Germline V gene data show CDR1 as MNHNY and CDR2 as SVGAGI (reference sequence). The CDR3 loop reads CASSPRAGGTYNEQFF. CDR3 coding DNA: TGTGCCAGCAGTCCCCGGGCGGGAGGGACCTACAATGAGCAGTTCTTC.

In its sample, this clone was seen a few times. The chain combines TRBV18 with TRBJ2-4; 8 bases align to TRBD1. Germline V gene lookup returns CDR1 KGHSH and CDR2 LQKENI. CDR3 size: 15 residues. The V and J ends lost 1 base and 7 bases, in that order; junction bases with no gene match: 6. The CDR3 bases are TGTGCCAGCTCACCACAAGAAAGACAGGGGAACATTCAGTACTTC. Its protein is CASSPQERQGNIQYF.

This sequence joins TRBV4-3 and TRBJ2-3; TRBD2 matches at 13 bases. After removal of 4 bases from V and 3 bases from J, the junction contained 4 bases not matched to a gene. The CDR3 is 16 amino acids. Germline assignment: CDR1 LGHNA and CDR2 YSLEER. CDR3 nucleotides: TGCGCCAGCAGCCGATCGGGACTAGCGGGGACAGATACGCAGTATTTT. It translates to CASSRSGLAGTDTQYF.